Listed below are T cell receptor beta chains from one sample, sequenced in a study of shared clonotypes between healthy human individuals. Sequencing was performed with immunoSEQ multiplex PCR; in TCRdb, only in-frame clones are kept and a portion is missing. Of about 2,500,000 clones listed, 90% to 95% were seen once; the top ten hold under 0.15%. The sample consisted of naive CD4+ T cells sorted from blood. The receptor set was obtained from a man aged 18 to 35 in good health. CDR3s include the opening cysteine and the closing phenylalanine or tryptophan. D genes are given only for firm matches. Expanded clones are given a class, and other clones once, few, many or no size at all.

v_call	clone_size	j_call	d_call	cdr3_aa	cdr3_nt
TRBV27	NA	TRBJ2-2	NA	CASRFLTTNTGELFF	TGTGCCAGCAGATTTCTAACTACCAACACCGGGGAGCTGTTTTTT
TRBV5-1	NA	TRBJ2-3	TRBD2	CASSSKLAGGVDTQYF	TGCGCCAGCAGCTCCAAACTAGCGGGGGGCGTAGATACGCAGTATTTT
TRBV10-3	NA	TRBJ2-3	NA	CAISEFGSIPDTQYF	TGTGCCATCAGTGAGTTCGGGAGCATTCCGGATACGCAGTATTTT
TRBV23-1	NA	TRBJ1-5	NA	CAAQGIQPQHF	TGCGCCGCCCAGGGGATTCAGCCCCAGCATTTT
TRBV11-2	NA	TRBJ1-6	TRBD1	CASSPRQGVNSPLHF	TGTGCCAGCAGCCCCCGACAGGGCGTGAATTCACCCCTCCACTTT
TRBV12-5	NA	TRBJ1-2	NA	CAIRGGTNYGYTF	TGTGCTATCCGCGGGGGCACTAACTATGGCTACACCTTC
TRBV2	few	TRBJ1-1	TRBD1	CASTPGGNTEAFF	TGTGCCAGTACACCAGGGGGGAACACTGAAGCTTTCTTT
TRBV14	few	TRBJ1-2	NA	CASSSTGPYGYTF	TGTGCCAGCAGCTCGACAGGCCCGTATGGCTACACCTTC
TRBV5-3	NA	TRBJ2-1	TRBD1	CARSGKGANEQFF	TGTGCCAGAAGCGGAAAGGGGGCCAATGAGCAGTTCTTC
TRBV7-9	NA	TRBJ1-2	NA	CASSLAAANYGYTF	TGTGCCAGCAGCTTAGCGGCGGCTAACTATGGCTACACCTTC
TRBV11-3	NA	TRBJ1-6	TRBD1	CASSLADRDSSYNSPLHF	TGTGCCAGCAGCTTAGCCGATCGGGACAGCTCCTATAATTCACCCCTCCACTTT
TRBV2	NA	TRBJ2-3	NA	CASNPDRQTTDTQYF	TGTGCCAGCAATCCGGACAGACAAACCACAGATACGCAGTATTTT
TRBV5-6	NA	TRBJ2-7	NA	CASSSDMAYEQYF	TGTGCCAGCAGCTCAGACATGGCCTACGAGCAGTACTTC
TRBV27	NA	TRBJ2-6	NA	CASSFGEGAGGANVLTF	TGTGCCAGCAGTTTCGGGGAGGGGGCGGGCGGGGCCAACGTCCTGACTTTC
TRBV6-1	NA	TRBJ2-3	NA	CAYSIGSGTDTQYF	TGTGCCTACTCGATAGGGTCAGGCACAGATACGCAGTATTTT
TRBV6-5	NA	TRBJ2-1	NA	CASRQLPLGSPQFF	TGTGCCAGCAGACAACTCCCCCTAGGCTCTCCCCAGTTCTTC
TRBV18	NA	TRBJ1-2	NA	CASSLRGSGYTF	TGTGCCAGCTCCCTCCGTGGGTCCGGCTACACCTTC
TRBV2	NA	TRBJ1-1	TRBD1	CASSDNRGRFTEAFF	TGTGCCAGCAGTGATAACAGGGGGCGATTCACTGAAGCTTTCTTT
TRBV5-5	NA	TRBJ2-7	NA	CASSLAGSSSYEQYF	TGTGCCAGCAGTCTAGCCGGGTCGAGCTCCTACGAGCAGTACTTC
TRBV6-5	once	TRBJ1-2	TRBD1	CASSTTGGGYTF	TGTGCCAGCAGTACGACAGGGGGCGGCTACACCTTC
TRBV30	NA	TRBJ2-3	TRBD2	CAWSVGLAVGTDTQYF	TGTGCCTGGAGTGTCGGTCTAGCGGTAGGAACAGATACGCAGTATTTT
TRBV7-9	once	TRBJ2-1	NA	CASSPPGTLDNEQFF	TGTGCCAGCAGCCCACCCGGGACACTCGACAATGAGCAGTTCTTC
TRBV5-4	NA	TRBJ2-6	NA	CASSAPASPRSGANVLTF	TGTGCCAGCAGCGCTCCGGCCTCTCCCCGCTCTGGGGCCAACGTCCTGACTTTC
TRBV2	NA	TRBJ2-1	NA	CASISRDEQFF	TGTGCCAGCATATCACGGGATGAGCAGTTCTTC
TRBV7-9	NA	TRBJ2-7	TRBD2	CASSPYLAGAEQYF	TGTGCCAGCAGCCCTTACCTAGCGGGAGCCGAGCAGTACTTC
TRBV19	once	TRBJ2-2	NA	CASSIVGGNTGELFF	TGTGCCAGTAGTATAGTCGGGGGAAACACCGGGGAGCTGTTTTTT
TRBV7-9	NA	TRBJ2-5	TRBD1	CASSPVGQTGTETQYF	TGTGCCAGCAGCCCGGTCGGCCAGACAGGGACAGAGACCCAGTACTTC
TRBV5-5	NA	TRBJ2-4	NA	CASSLVSGSKNIQYF	TGTGCCAGCAGCTTGGTATCAGGGTCCAAAAACATTCAGTACTTC
TRBV2	NA	TRBJ2-5	TRBD2	CASSERGSGKTQYF	TGTGCCAGCAGTGAAAGGGGCAGCGGGAAGACCCAGTACTTC